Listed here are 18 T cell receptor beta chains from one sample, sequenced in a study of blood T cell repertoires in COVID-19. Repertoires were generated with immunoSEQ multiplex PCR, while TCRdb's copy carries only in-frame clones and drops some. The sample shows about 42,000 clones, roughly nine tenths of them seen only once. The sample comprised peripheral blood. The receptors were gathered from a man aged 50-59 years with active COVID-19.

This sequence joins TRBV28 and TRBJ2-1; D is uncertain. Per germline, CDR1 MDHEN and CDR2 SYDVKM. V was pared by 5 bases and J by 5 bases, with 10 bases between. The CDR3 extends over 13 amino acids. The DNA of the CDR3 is TGTGCCAGCAGTCCCCGAGTCCACAATGAGCAGTTCTTC. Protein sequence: CASSPRVHNEQFF.

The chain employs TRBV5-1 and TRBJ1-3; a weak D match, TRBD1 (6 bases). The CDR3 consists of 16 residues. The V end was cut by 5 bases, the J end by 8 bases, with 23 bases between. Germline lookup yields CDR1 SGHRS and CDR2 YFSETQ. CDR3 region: CASSFGTPNRWDTIYF. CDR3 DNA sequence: TGCGCCAGCAGTTTCGGGACACCAAATCGTTGGGACACCATATATTTT.

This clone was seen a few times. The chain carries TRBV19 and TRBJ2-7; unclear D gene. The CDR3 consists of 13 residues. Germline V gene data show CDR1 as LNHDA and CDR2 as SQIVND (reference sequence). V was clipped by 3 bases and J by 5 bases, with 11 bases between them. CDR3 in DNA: TGTGCCAGTAGTATGACACAAAAAGACGAGCAGTACTTC. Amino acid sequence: CASSMTQKDEQYF.

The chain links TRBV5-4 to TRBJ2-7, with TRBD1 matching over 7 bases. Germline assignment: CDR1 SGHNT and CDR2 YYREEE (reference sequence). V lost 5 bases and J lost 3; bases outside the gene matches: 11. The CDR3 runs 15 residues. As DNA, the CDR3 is TGTGCCAGCAGTATGAAGGGGGCGATCGTCTACGAGCAGTACTTC. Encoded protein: CASSMKGAIVYEQYF. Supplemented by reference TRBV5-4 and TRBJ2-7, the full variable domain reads ETGVTQSPTHLIKTRGQQVTLRCSSQSGHNTVSWYQQALGQGPQFIFQYYREEENGRGNFPPRFSGLQFPNYSSELNVNALELDDSALYLCASSMKGAIVYEQYFGPGTRLTVT.

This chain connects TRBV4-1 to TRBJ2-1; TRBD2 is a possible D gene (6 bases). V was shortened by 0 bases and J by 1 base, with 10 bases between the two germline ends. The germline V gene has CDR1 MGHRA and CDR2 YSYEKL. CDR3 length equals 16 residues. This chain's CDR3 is CASSQDFSGSYNEQFF. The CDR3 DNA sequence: TGCGCCAGCAGCCAAGATTTTAGCGGATCCTACAATGAGCAGTTCTTC.

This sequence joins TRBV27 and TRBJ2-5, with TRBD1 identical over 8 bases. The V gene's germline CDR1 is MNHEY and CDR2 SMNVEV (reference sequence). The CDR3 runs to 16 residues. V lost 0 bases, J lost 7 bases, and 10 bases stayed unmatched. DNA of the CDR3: TGTGCCAGCAGTTTATCCGGGGCAGGGGGCGAGGGGACCCAGTACTTC. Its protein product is CASSLSGAGGEGTQYF.

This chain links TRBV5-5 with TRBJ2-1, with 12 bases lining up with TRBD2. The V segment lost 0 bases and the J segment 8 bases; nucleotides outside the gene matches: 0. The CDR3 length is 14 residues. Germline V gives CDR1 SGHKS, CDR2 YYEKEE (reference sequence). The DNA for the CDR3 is TGTGCCAGCAGCTTGGGACTAGCGGGGGATGAGCAGTTCTTC. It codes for CASSLGLAGDEQFF.

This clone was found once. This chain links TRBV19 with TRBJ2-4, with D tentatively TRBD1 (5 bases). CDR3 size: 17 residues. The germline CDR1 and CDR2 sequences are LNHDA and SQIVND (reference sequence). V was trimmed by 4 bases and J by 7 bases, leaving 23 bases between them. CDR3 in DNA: TGTGCCAGTAGTAAGGGGTCTGGCAGGCCCACGGCGAACATTCAGTACTTC. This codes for CASSKGSGRPTANIQYF.

CDR3: CASSPTGENNEQFF. CDR3 DNA sequence: TGTGCCAGCAGCCCGACAGGGGAGAACAATGAGCAGTTCTTC. The rearrangement uses TRBV6-5 and TRBJ2-1; 8 bases match TRBD1. There are 14 residues in the CDR3. Germline V gene sequence: CDR1 MNHEY, CDR2 SVGAGI. Trimming took 6 bases from V and 5 from J; bases not matched to a gene: 6.

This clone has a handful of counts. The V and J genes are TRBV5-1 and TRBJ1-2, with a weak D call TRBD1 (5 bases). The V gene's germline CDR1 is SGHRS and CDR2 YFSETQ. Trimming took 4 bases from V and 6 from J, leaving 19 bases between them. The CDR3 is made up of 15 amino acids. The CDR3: CASSGGGRVGNGYTF. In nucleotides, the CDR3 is TGCGCCAGCAGCGGCGGTGGCAGGGTGGGGAATGGCTACACCTTC.

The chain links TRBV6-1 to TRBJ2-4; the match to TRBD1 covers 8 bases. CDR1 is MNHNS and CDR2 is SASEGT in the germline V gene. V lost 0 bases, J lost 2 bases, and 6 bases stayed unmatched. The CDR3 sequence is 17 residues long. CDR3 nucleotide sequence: TGTGCCAGCAGTGAAGCGCTAACAGGGGGAACCAAAAACATTCAGTACTTC. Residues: CASSEALTGGTKNIQYF.

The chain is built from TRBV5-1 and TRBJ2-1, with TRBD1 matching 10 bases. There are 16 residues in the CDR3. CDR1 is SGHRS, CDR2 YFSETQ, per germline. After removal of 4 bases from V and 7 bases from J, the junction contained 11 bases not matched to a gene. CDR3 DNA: TGCGCCAGCAGCCCTCAGACAGGGGGCCCGGCTAATGAGCAGTTCTTC. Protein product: CASSPQTGGPANEQFF.

CDR3 sequence reads: CASSRPGTPNTEAFF. As DNA, the CDR3 is TGTGCCAGCAGCCGGCCCGGGACACCGAACACTGAAGCTTTCTTT. This chain uses TRBV4-2 with TRBJ1-1; D may be TRBD1 (6 bases). V gave up 4 bases and J gave up 1 base, with 13 bases separating them. The germline V gene encodes CDR1 LGHNA and CDR2 YNFKEQ. The CDR3 spans 15 residues.

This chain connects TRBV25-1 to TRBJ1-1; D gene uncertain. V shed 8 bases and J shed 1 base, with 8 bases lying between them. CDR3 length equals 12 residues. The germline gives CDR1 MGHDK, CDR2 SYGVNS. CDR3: CASASPNTEAFF. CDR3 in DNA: TGTGCCAGCGCGTCCCCGAACACTGAAGCTTTCTTT. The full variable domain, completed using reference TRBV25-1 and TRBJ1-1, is EADIYQTPRYLVIGTGKKITLECSQTMGHDKMYWYQQDPGMELHLIHYSYGVNSTEKGDLSSESTVSRIRTEHFPLTLESARPSHTSQYLCASASPNTEAFFGQGTRLTVV.

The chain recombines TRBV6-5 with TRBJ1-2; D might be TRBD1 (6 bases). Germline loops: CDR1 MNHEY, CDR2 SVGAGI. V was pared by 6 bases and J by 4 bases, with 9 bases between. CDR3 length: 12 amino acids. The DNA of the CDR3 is TGTGCCAGCAGACGAGGGGGCTATGGCTACACCTTC. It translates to CASRRGGYGYTF.

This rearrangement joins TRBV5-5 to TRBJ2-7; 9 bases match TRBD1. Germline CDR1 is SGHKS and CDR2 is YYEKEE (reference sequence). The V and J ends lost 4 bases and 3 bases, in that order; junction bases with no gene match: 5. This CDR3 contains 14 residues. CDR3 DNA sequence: TGTGCCAGCAGCACCGGGACAGGGATCTACGAGCAGTACTTC. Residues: CASSTGTGIYEQYF.

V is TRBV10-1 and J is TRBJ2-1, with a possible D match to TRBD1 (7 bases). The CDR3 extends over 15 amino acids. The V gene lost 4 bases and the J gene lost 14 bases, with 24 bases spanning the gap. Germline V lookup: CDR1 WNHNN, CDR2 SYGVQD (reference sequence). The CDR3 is CASSGTGSLGGSKFF. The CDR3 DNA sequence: TGCGCCAGCAGTGGGACAGGAAGTCTCGGGGGTTCTAAGTTCTTC.

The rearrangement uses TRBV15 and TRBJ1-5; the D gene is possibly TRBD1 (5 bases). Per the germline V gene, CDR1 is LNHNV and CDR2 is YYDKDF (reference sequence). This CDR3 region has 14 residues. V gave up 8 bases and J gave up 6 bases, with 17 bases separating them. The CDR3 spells CATSTATVGQPQHF. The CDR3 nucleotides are TGTGCCACCTCAACCGCGACAGTAGGTCAGCCCCAGCATTTT.